This TCR beta chain was profiled in a study of shared T cell receptors in the human thymus. Data came from immunoSEQ multiplex PCR; TCRdb stores just in-frame clones and leaves some out. The sample lists about 380,000 clones; roughly 94% were seen once. Specimen: thymocytes. The clonotype originates from a human donor.

In DNA, the CDR3 is TGCGCCAGCAGTTCCGGGACTTCGACCTACAATGAGCAGTTCTTC. It specifies CASSSGTSTYNEQFF. This chain uses TRBV10-2 with TRBJ2-1; D is possibly TRBD2 (6 bases). CDR3 length: 15 amino acids. In germline, CDR1 is WSHSY, CDR2 SAAADI. The V end was cut by 5 bases, the J end by 2 bases, with 13 bases between.